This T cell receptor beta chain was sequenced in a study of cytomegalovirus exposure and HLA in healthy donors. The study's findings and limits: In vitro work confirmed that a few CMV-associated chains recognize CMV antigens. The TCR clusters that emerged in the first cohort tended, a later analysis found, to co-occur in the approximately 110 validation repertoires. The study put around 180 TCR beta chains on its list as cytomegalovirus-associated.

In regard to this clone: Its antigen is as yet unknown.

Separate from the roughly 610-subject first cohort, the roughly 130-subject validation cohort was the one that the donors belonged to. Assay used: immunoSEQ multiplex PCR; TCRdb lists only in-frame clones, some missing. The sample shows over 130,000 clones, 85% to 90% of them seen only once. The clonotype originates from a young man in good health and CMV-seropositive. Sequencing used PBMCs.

DNA for the CDR3: TGCGCCAGCAGCTTGGTGTTCGGGGACAGCGATCTTGGCTACACCTTC. Amino acids: CASSLVFGDSDLGYTF. The J gene is TRBJ1-2, the V gene TRBV5-1; the match to TRBD1 covers 7 bases. The germline V gene encodes CDR1 SGHRS and CDR2 YFSETQ. V was clipped by 0 bases and J by 7 bases; unmatched bases: 12. This CDR3 comprises 16 residues.